These 10 T cell receptor beta chains were sequenced from one sample in a study of T cell repertoires in cytomegalovirus infection. TCRdb used MiXCR to reprocess the reads, holding one entry per CDR3 protein. The sample holds around 490,000 distinct CDR3 sequences, about a quarter seen once. Sequencing was done on a sample of PBMCs. Receptors were obtained from a human donor in good health (CMV status not recorded). Some clones in this sample may be carry-over from other donors' samples.

This clonotype was counted a few times. V usage is TRBV6-1 and J usage is TRBJ1-2; D perhaps matches TRBD1 (6 bases). The CDR3 spans 13 residues. CDR1 and CDR2 from the germline V gene are MNHNS and SASEGT. Trimming removed 5 bases at V and 4 bases at J, with 11 bases between. CDR3 sequence (DNA): TGTGCCAGCAGTACACAGGGTGTCTATGGCTACACCTTC. Protein sequence: CASSTQGVYGYTF.

The sample holds a few counts of this clonotype. The chain links TRBV30 to TRBJ2-7; tentatively, D is TRBD1 (6 bases). Trimming left V 2 bases short and J 2 bases short, with 10 bases between. The CDR3 consists of 13 residues. CDR1 is GTSNPN and CDR2 is SVGIG in the germline V gene (reference sequence). CDR3 sequence (DNA): TGTGCCTGGAGTAAGGGGGAGACCTACGAGCAGTACTTC. Its protein product is CAWSKGETYEQYF.

A few counts support this clonotype. The chain combines TRBV7-9 with TRBJ1-5, with a possible D match to TRBD1 (5 bases). CDR1 is SEHNR and CDR2 is FQNEAQ in the germline V gene (reference sequence). The V and J ends lost 3 bases and 4 bases respectively, with 13 bases between them. The CDR3 contains 15 residues. The CDR3 nucleotides are TGTGCCAGCAGCTTTGGGCAGGGCATGAATCAGCCCCAGCATTTT. This encodes CASSFGQGMNQPQHF. Full variable domain (remainder filled in from reference TRBV7-9 and TRBJ1-5): DTGVSQNPRHKITKRGQNVTFRCDPISEHNRLYWYRQTLGQGPEFLTYFQNEAQLEKSRLLSDRFSAERPKGSFSTLEIQRTEQGDSAMYLCASSFGQGMNQPQHFGDGTRLSIL.

This clonotype was seen repeatedly, ten times or more. The J gene is TRBJ2-7, the V gene TRBV7-2, with 11 positions matching TRBD2. The length of the CDR3 is 14 residues. J was trimmed by 2 bases and V by 5 bases; bases with no gene match: 2. Germline values: CDR1 SGHTA, CDR2 FQGNSA. CDR3: CASSRLAGTYEQYF. The DNA of the CDR3 is TGTGCCAGCAGCCGACTAGCGGGGACCTACGAGCAGTACTTC.

The V call is TRBV27, the J call TRBJ2-1, with 8 bases identical to TRBD2. The CDR3 spans 15 residues. CDR1 and CDR2 (germline): MNHEY, SMNVEV (reference sequence). V was clipped by 5 bases and J by 8 bases; unmatched bases: 11. The CDR3 DNA follows: TGTGCCAGCAGTGCGTATCCCGGGACTAGTGATGAGCAGTTCTTC. Its protein is CASSAYPGTSDEQFF.

The chain carries TRBV5-1 and TRBJ1-1; 9 bases agree with TRBD1. Trimming took 4 bases from V and 1 from J; bases not matched to a gene: 8. This CDR3 has 16 residues. Germline CDR1 SGHRS, CDR2 YFSETQ. The CDR3 here is CASSLPWTGENTEAFF. CDR3 bases: TGCGCCAGCAGCCTGCCCTGGACAGGGGAGAACACTGAAGCTTTCTTT.

This clonotype was seen more than once but under ten times. The genes are TRBV7-9 and TRBJ2-5; D may match TRBD1 or TRBD2 (5 bases each). The V and J ends lost 3 bases and 4 bases respectively, with 18 bases between them. The length of the CDR3 is 16 residues. The germline V gene encodes CDR1 SEHNR and CDR2 FQNEAQ (reference sequence). The DNA for the CDR3 is TGTGCCAGCAGCTTTCGGGACCTCGAAGTTGGAGAGACCCAGTACTTC. This encodes CASSFRDLEVGETQYF.

This clonotype occurred many times. The chain is built from TRBV12-3 or TRBV12-4 and TRBJ2-5; D is unclear. The CDR3 contains 13 residues. The V and J ends lost 5 bases and 2 bases respectively, with 9 bases between them. The CDR3 DNA reads TGTGCCAGCAGTAAAACCGAACAAGAGACCCAGTACTTC. It yields the protein CASSKTEQETQYF.

The table lists this clonotype with a few counts. The chain recombines TRBV3-1 with TRBJ2-1; weak D call: TRBD1 (5 bases). The V gene's germline CDR1 is LGHDT and CDR2 YNNKEL (reference sequence). This CDR3 comprises 15 residues. With 0 bases removed from V and 8 bases from J, the gap between germline ends came to 14 bases. The CDR3 loop is CASSQDPVWGHEQFF. As DNA, the CDR3 is TGTGCCAGCAGCCAAGATCCAGTATGGGGCCATGAGCAGTTCTTC.

Ten or more counts support this clonotype. The gene calls are TRBV7-2 and TRBJ2-3; D remains ambiguous. Germline assignment: CDR1 SGHTA and CDR2 FQGNSA. This CDR3 is built from 13 residues. Trimming stripped 5 bases from V and 4 bases from J, with 10 bases between. CDR3 in DNA: TGTGCCAGCAGCACCCTACATTCAGATACGCAGTATTTT. It yields the protein CASSTLHSDTQYF.